This T cell receptor beta chain was identified during a study of blood T cell repertoires in COVID-19 (dated by TCRdb to between 2020 and 2021). For context, the study as a whole: Collaborator samples came from the United States, Italy and Spain and covered acute and convalescent phases of COVID-19. The prospective study material was composed of cDNA or gDNA derived from T cells, B-cell-depleted T cells, or PBMCs. Subjects who had been exposed to COVID-19, were actively infected with it, or had recovered from it provided the deeply sampled blood TCRbeta repertoires that made up the dataset. A freely available public database, intended as a resource for researchers studying the immune response to SARS-CoV-2, is where the repertoires were released. Samples came from the ongoing ImmuneRACE study (first 160 participants) plus 1,254 subjects from 6 global collaborators. Sample metadata almost always included a de-identified subject ID, COVID-19 status, age in years and sex. Where available, HLA class I and class II types were taken from metadata supplied by the sample provider and were not determined by assay-based typing. Study-wide conclusions, independent of this receptor: How much clinical and demographic metadata was included differed by source and by participant, and the metadata was provided uncurated.

Each collaborating institution followed its own protocols to collect whole blood in K2EDTA tubes. Collaborator samples were shipped for TCRbeta analysis as frozen whole blood, isolated PBMCs, or DNA extracted from either sample type. TCRbeta CDR3 regions were amplified from genomic DNA using the immunoSEQ Assay, a bias-controlled multiplex PCR. Regarding the original processing steps: The number of nucleated cells in each sample was estimated by amplification of reference gene primers within the assay. To quantify the absolute abundance of each unique TCRbeta CDR3 rearrangement, sequence reads were collapsed and filtered. For each sample, productive Simpson clonality was calculated as the square root of Simpson's diversity index across productive rearrangements. The table comes from immuneACCESS by way of TCRdb, which keeps in-frame sequences with V and J called. Part of the clones is missing from these tables; in studies checked, under half for an unresolved V gene and the rest for unknown reasons. V, J and clone size derive from that table, while D and trimming were established from the DNA sequence. The sample includes tens of thousands of clones, with 82% observed a single time. The ten largest make up roughly 15% of the sample.

In the case of this clone: It lacks a known antigen. Base qualities are missing; no much larger clone stands one base away.

The V and J ends are trimmed by 6 bases and 4 bases, leaving 8 bases between them. Inclusive of the bounding cysteine and phenylalanine, the CDR3 is 13 residues long. Just the 39-base CDR3 DNA is kept, in frame starting at base 1. CDR1 is given as SGHDT and CDR2 as YYEEEE, both from the germline V gene. The TCR was taken from a human donor with acute or convalescent COVID-19. The donor label of this sample is uncertain. The sequence links TRBV5-6 to TRBJ2-6; no D gene call is confident. The sample was peripheral blood. The CDR3 here reads CASNLRGANVLTF. The nucleotide sequence is TGTGCCAGCAACCTCCGGGGGGCCAACGTCCTGACTTTC.